This T cell receptor (beta chain) was retrieved from a study of Ad26.COV2.S vaccination and SARS-CoV-2 variants. Trimming cost V 0 bases and J 3 bases; bases outside gene matches: 1. The germline CDR1 and CDR2 sequences are SGHTA and FQGNSA. The CDR3 loop spans 15 amino acids. The table came from immunoSEQ multiplex PCR; TCRdb's copy has only in-frame clones and leaves some out. The sample comprises about 350,000 clones, 75% to 90% of which are singletons, and around 10% rests with the top ten. Specified treatment: around 19 received Ad26.COV2.S at low or high dose, single or two shots; a few received placebo; per-sample allocation not given. Sampling took place 63 days after the first vaccine or placebo injection.

This material consisted of peripheral blood, taken in a trial of Ad26.COV2.S vaccine versus placebo. This clonotype was sampled from a person aged 18-65 years who received the Ad26.COV2.S COVID-19 vaccine or a placebo. V and J are TRBV7-2 and TRBJ1-4, with TRBD1 matching 7 bases. CDR3 sequence reads: CASSLAGTANEKLFF. CDR3 nucleotide sequence: TGTGCCAGCAGCTTAGCTGGGACAGCTAATGAAAAACTGTTTTTT.